The T cell receptor (beta chain) under discussion was sequenced for a study of T cells in Graves' hyperthyroidism and ophthalmopathy. Amplified regions were TCR beta CDR3 sequences from RNA transcripts. Carried out on the TCR CDR3, a first-round RT-PCR used the HTBI primer set. TCRdb processed the multiplex PCR reads anew with MiXCR; each CDR3 protein has one entry. The repertoire holds about 570,000 distinct CDR3 sequences, with around 42% as singletons. In this sample, this clonotype turned up many times. The length of the CDR3 is 11 residues. From germline, CDR1 is SGHTA and CDR2 FQGNSA. Trimming pared 4 bases from V and 10 bases from J, leaving 5 bases between.

This chain joins TRBV7-2 and TRBJ1-6; D call uncertain. The clonotype comes from an adult woman with Graves' disease, either hyperthyroidism or ophthalmopathy (not recorded which). Source material: peripheral blood or thyroid tissue (not recorded which). The CDR3 loop is CASSSNSPLHF. In DNA, the CDR3 is TGTGCCAGCAGCTCCAACTCACCCCTCCACTTT.